This T cell receptor (beta chain) was identified in a study of cytotoxic CD8 clonotypes in ibrutinib-treated CLL. Study at large: Overall, approximately 25 responses were partial and 2 complete; following median approximately 65 months, roughly 15 patients stayed remitted and about 12 progressed. Study-wide results and caveats: Sample timing was unmatched between remission and later-progressing patients; lymph nodes unstudied.

Cryopreserved PBMCs yielded approximately 1.9 micrograms of genomic DNA for TCR beta libraries. This clone was picked up one time. Its specificity is not known. Investigators sought sequencing depths of between 1 in 200,000 and 1 in 1 million T cells. Measured with immunoSEQ multiplex PCR; TCRdb has only the in-frame clones, and not every one. This sample has approximately 340,000 clones; over 55% occur once, and the top ten carry 6% to 6.5%. CDR1 and CDR2 (germline): SGHRS, YFSETQ. After removal of 0 bases from V and 5 bases from J, the junction contained 7 bases not matched to a gene. The CDR3 spans 17 residues.

Sequenced here: PBMCs, sampled after 36 months of ibrutinib treatment. The J gene is TRBJ2-3, the V gene TRBV5-1, with TRBD1 matching over 12 bases. The sequence derives from a human donor with chronic lymphocytic leukemia. The CDR3 reads CASSLGAGTGGKDTQYF. The CDR3 DNA follows: TGCGCCAGCAGCTTGGGTGCCGGGACAGGGGGCAAAGATACGCAGTATTTT.